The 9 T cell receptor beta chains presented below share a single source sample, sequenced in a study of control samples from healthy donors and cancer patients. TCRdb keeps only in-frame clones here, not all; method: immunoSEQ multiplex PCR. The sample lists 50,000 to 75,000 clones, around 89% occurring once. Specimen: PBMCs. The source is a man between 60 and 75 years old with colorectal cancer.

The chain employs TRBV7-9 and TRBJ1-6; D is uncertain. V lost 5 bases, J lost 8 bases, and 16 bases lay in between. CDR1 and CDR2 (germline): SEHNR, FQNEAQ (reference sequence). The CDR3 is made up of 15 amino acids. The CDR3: CASSPAKEGDSPLHF. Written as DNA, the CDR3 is TGTGCCAGCAGCCCCGCTAAGGAGGGCGATTCACCCCTCCACTTT.

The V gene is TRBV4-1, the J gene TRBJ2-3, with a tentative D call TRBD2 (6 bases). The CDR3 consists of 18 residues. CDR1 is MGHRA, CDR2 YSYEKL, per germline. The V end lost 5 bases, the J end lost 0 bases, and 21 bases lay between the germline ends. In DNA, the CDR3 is TGCGCCAGCAGCTACCAAGTCGGGTTGCGGGGTAGCACAGATACGCAGTATTTT. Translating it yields CASSYQVGLRGSTDTQYF.

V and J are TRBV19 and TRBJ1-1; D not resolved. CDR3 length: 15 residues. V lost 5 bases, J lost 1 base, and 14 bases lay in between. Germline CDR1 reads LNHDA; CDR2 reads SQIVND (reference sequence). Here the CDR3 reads CASSPPRTANTEAFF. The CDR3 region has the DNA TGTGCCAGTAGTCCTCCCCGGACGGCGAACACTGAAGCTTTCTTT. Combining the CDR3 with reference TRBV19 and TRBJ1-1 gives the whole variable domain DGGITQSPKYLFRKEGQNVTLSCEQNLNHDAMYWYRQDPGQGLRLIYYSQIVNDFQKGDIAEGYSVSREKKESFPLTVTSAQKNPTAFYLCASSPPRTANTEAFFGQGTRLTVV.

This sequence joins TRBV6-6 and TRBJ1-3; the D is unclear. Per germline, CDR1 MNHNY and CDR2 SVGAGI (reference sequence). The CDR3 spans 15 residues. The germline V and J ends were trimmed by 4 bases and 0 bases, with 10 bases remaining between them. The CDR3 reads CASSSFFSSGNTIYF. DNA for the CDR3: TGTGCCAGCAGTTCCTTCTTCAGCTCTGGAAACACCATATATTTT.

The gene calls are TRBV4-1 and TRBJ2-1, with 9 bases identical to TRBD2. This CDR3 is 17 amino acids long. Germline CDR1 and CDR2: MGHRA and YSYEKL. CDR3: CPPSQGGGGAFYNEQFF. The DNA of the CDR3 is TGCCCCCCCAGCCAAGGGGGCGGGGGGGCCTTCTACAATGAGCAGTTCTTC.

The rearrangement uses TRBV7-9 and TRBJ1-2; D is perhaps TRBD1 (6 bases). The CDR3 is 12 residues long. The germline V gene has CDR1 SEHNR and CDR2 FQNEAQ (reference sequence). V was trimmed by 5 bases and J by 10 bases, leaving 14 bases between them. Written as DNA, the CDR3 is TGTGCCAGCAGCCTTCAGGACAGTTTCTACACCTTC. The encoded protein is CASSLQDSFYTF.

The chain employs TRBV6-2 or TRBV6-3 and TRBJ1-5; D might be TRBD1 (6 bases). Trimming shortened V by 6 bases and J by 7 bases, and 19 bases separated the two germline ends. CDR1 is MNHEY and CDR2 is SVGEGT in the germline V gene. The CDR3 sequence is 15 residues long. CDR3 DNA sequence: TGTGCCAGCAGCGCCCGGGCAGGGGATGACCAGCCCCAGCATTTT. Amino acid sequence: CASSARAGDDQPQHF.

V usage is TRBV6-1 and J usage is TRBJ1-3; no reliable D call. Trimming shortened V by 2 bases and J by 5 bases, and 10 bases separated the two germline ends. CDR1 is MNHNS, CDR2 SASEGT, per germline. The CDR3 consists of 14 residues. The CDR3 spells CASSEPGARNTIYF. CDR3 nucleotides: TGTGCCAGCAGTGAACCGGGTGCAAGAAACACCATATATTTT.

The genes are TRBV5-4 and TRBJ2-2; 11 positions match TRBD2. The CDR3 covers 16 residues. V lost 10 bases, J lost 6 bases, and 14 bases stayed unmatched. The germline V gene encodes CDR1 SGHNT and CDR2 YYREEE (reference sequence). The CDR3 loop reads CASSDLAGGGAGELFF. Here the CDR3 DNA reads TGTGCCTCATCCGACTTAGCGGGGGGGGGCGCCGGGGAGCTGTTTTTT.